The following is a TCR beta chain sequence with its context. Its specificity is not known. Libraries were prepared by immunoSEQ multiplex PCR; TCRdb keeps only in-frame clonotypes and omits some of them. Here the sample spans about 74,000 clones, approximately 84% being singletons. The record originates from a study of OX40 agonist ivuxolimab in advanced cancers. Study summary: Three patients showed partial responses: one hepatocellular carcinoma and two cutaneous melanoma cases.

The CDR3 contains 17 residues. Germline CDR1 reads MDHEN; CDR2 reads SYDVKM. Trimming pared 6 bases from V and 7 bases from J, leaving 27 bases between. General study results and limits: On average, CD8+ T cells showed a greater number of expanded clones than CD4+. Both blood CD4+ and CD8+ T cells showed clonal growth by week 6 at 0.1 to 3.0 mg/kg.

Specimen: CD4+ or CD8+ T cells sorted from blood, collected in a trial of the OX40 agonist ivuxolimab. The TCR originated in an adult with an advanced solid tumor such as melanoma, head and neck, liver or kidney cancer. The rearrangement uses TRBV28 and TRBJ1-2, with a weak D call TRBD1 (5 bases). The CDR3 reads CASRPPSGVGARGGYTF. CDR3 DNA: TGTGCCAGCAGGCCCCCGAGTGGGGTGGGTGCTAGGGGTGGCTACACCTTC.